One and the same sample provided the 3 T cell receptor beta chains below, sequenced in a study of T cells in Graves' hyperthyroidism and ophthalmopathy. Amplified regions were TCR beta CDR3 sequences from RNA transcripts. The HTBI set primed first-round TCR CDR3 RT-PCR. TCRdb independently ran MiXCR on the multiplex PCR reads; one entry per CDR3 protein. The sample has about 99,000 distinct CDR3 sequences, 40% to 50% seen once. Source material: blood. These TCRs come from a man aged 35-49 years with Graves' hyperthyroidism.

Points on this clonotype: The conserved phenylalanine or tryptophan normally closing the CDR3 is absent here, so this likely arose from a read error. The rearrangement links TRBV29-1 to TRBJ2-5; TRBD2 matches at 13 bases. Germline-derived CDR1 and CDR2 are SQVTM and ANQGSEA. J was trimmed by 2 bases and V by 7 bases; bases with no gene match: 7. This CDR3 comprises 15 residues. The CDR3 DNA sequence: TGCAGCGCGAGAGGACTAGCGGGAGAACAAGAGACCCAGTACCTC. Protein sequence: CSARGLAGEQETQYL.

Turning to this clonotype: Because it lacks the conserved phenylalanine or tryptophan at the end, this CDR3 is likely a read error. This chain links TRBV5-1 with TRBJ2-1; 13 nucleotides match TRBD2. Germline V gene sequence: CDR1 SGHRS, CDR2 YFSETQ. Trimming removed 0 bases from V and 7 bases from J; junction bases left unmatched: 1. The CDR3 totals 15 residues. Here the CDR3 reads CASSLELAGGNEQFL. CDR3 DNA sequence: TGCGCCAGCAGCTTGGAACTAGCGGGGGGGAATGAGCAGTTCCTC.

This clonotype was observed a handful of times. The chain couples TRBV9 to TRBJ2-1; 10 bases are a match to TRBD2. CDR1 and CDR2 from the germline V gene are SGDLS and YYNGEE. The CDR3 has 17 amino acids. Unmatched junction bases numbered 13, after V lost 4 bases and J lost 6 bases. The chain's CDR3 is CASSPSLRAGGSNEQFF. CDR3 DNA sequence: TGTGCCAGCAGCCCCAGTTTGAGAGCGGGGGGGAGCAATGAGCAGTTCTTC.